The next 26 T cell receptor beta chains were all read from a single sample in a study of CD8+CD57+ T cells in acquired aplastic anemia. Patients sequenced had flow cytometry evidence of CD8+CD57+ cell expansion. CDR3 and TCR beta VDJ profiling relied on genomic DNA as the template. MiXCR, applied by TCRdb to the reads, yields one record per CDR3 protein. The sample contains 95,000 to 150,000 distinct CDR3 sequences, 40% of which appear only once. Material for sequencing was sorted CD4+, CD8+, or CD8+CD57+ T cells (not recorded which) from PBMCs. The receptors come from a human donor with aplastic anemia.

This clonotype was observed at least ten times. V is TRBV7-2 and J is TRBJ2-5, with unresolved D. The CDR3 totals 12 residues. V was pared by 3 bases and J by 5 bases, with 7 bases between. Germline CDR1 reads SGHTA; CDR2 reads FQGNSA. In nucleotides, the CDR3 is TGTGCCAGCAGCTTCAATAGGGAGACCCAGTACTTC. It yields the protein CASSFNRETQYF.

V is TRBV4-2 and J is TRBJ1-1; the match to TRBD1 covers 8 bases. CDR3 length equals 15 residues. Losses at the gene ends were 1 base for V and 0 bases for J; bases not matched to a gene: 1. Germline CDR1 is LGHNA and CDR2 is YNFKEQ. The CDR3 DNA follows: TGTGCCAGCAGCCAAGCGACAGGGGTGAACACTGAAGCTTTCTTT. Its translation: CASSQATGVNTEAFF.

This clonotype was counted only a few times. The genes are TRBV4-1 and TRBJ2-5, with TRBD1 identical over 7 bases. The CDR3 length is 14 residues. CDR1 is MGHRA, CDR2 YSYEKL, per germline. The V and J ends lost 3 bases and 5 bases, in that order; junction bases with no gene match: 6. The CDR3, as DNA: TGCGCCAGCAGCCATGAGGGGGCCGGGGAGACCCAGTACTTC. This sequence encodes CASSHEGAGETQYF.

A note on this clonotype: The junction departs from germline at one end; a sequencing error may be responsible. This chain uses TRBV7-7 with TRBJ1-1; D is uncertain. CDR1 and CDR2 from the germline V gene are SSHAT and FNYEAQ (reference sequence). The CDR3 spans 16 residues. CDR3 sequence (DNA): TGTGCTAGCAGCGCGCTCCTCTTGGCAAAGAACACTGACGCTTTCTTT. This translates into CASSALLLAKNTDAFF.

In the case of this clonotype: It may be a read error: a sequence one base away is much more abundant. No conserved phenylalanine or tryptophan is present at the end of the CDR3, so a read error is the likely explanation. The rearrangement links TRBV20-1 to TRBJ2-1; TRBD1 aligns across 12 bases. Germline trimming cut 4 bases from V and 7 bases from J; bases unmatched to any gene: 8. This CDR3 has 15 residues. In germline, CDR1 is DFQATT, CDR2 SNEGSKA (reference sequence). The CDR3 bases are TGCAGTGCTACCTCCGGGACAGGGGGCGAAAATGAGCAGTTCCTC. This encodes CSATSGTGGENEQFL.

This clonotype was counted only a few times. In DNA form, the CDR3 reads TGCGCCAGCAGCTCAACGGACAGTCGCTACGGAGCTTTCTTT. The encoded protein is CASSSTDSRYGAFF. This chain links TRBV5-1 with TRBJ1-1, with D tentatively TRBD1 (6 bases). V was shortened by 3 bases and J by 10 bases, with 19 bases between the two germline ends. CDR1 is SGHRS and CDR2 is YFSETQ in the germline V gene. The CDR3 contains 14 residues.

The chain has TRBV15 and TRBJ2-1; D is possibly TRBD2 (5 bases). The CDR3 is 18 residues long. V lost 3 bases, J lost 8 bases, and 26 bases lay in between. Germline V gene lookup returns CDR1 LNHNV and CDR2 YYDKDF (reference sequence). The CDR3 is CATSSAFDAGGRADEQFF. The CDR3 DNA sequence: TGTGCCACCAGCAGTGCTTTTGATGCGGGCGGACGAGCGGATGAGCAGTTCTTC.

The rearrangement joins TRBV6-1 to TRBJ1-2; 7 bases are shared with TRBD1. V lost 2 bases, J lost 4 bases, and 4 bases stayed unmatched. The CDR3 has 14 amino acids. Germline assignment: CDR1 MNHNS and CDR2 SASEGT. The CDR3 bases are TGTGCCAGCAGTGAACACAGGGGCTCCTATGGCTACACCTTC. Translation: CASSEHRGSYGYTF.

In this sample, this clonotype turned up many times. V gene TRBV6-1 combines with J gene TRBJ2-7; the match to TRBD2 covers 7 bases. Trimming removed 5 bases from V and 4 bases from J; junction bases left unmatched: 11. CDR1 MNHNS and CDR2 SASEGT come from the germline V gene. The length of the CDR3 is 15 residues. CDR3 residues: CASSPSGGSAYEQYF. In DNA form, the CDR3 reads TGTGCCAGCAGTCCTTCGGGGGGATCCGCATACGAGCAGTACTTC.

In its sample, this clonotype was seen many times. The chain has TRBV20-1 and TRBJ2-7; 9 bases are shared with TRBD2. J was trimmed by 0 bases and V by 1 base; bases with no gene match: 10. This CDR3 contains 17 residues. Germline V CDR1 and CDR2: DFQATT, SNEGSKA (reference sequence). CDR3 protein: CSARGIAGAASSYEQYF. The CDR3 DNA reads TGCAGTGCTAGAGGAATAGCGGGGGCCGCTAGCTCCTACGAGCAGTACTTC.

This clonotype was counted a few times. The chain carries TRBV20-1 and TRBJ2-1; no definite D call. The CDR3 contains 12 residues. Looked up from germline, CDR1 is DFQATT and CDR2 is SNEGSKA (reference sequence). V gave up 2 bases and J gave up 6 bases, with 8 bases separating them. The CDR3 DNA is TGCAGTGCTAGATTGCTCTTCAATGAGCAGTTCTTC. Translating gives CSARLLFNEQFF.

The chain is built from TRBV24-1 and TRBJ2-2, with 15 bases that match TRBD2. Trimming removed 11 bases from V and 6 bases from J; junction bases left unmatched: 3. In germline, CDR1 is KGHDR, CDR2 SFDVKD. This CDR3 has 14 residues. The CDR3 DNA sequence: TGTGCCAAAAGGACTAGCGGGGGGGCCGGGGAGCTGTTTTTT. This translates into CAKRTSGGAGELFF.

This clonotype was found many times. This rearrangement joins TRBV6-5 to TRBJ1-1; no firm D call. This CDR3 contains 14 residues. Deletions cut 5 bases from V and 1 base from J, with 11 bases between. From germline, CDR1 is MNHEY and CDR2 SVGAGI. DNA of the CDR3: TGTGCCAGCAGTCGTCAAGGCGCGAACACTGAAGCTTTCTTT. Encoded protein: CASSRQGANTEAFF.

The sample holds many counts of this clonotype. The chain recombines TRBV29-1 with TRBJ2-2, with 7 bases matching TRBD2. V lost 6 bases to trimming and J lost 3 bases; unmatched junction nucleotides: 10. The CDR3 length is 15 residues. Germline CDR1 SQVTM, CDR2 ANQGSEA. The CDR3 reads CSVISGTTYTGELFF. CDR3 nucleotides: TGCAGCGTGATATCCGGGACTACCTACACCGGGGAGCTGTTTTTT.

This clonotype is a singleton in its sample. V usage is TRBV10-1 and J usage is TRBJ2-6; D is unclear. Trimming removed 3 bases from V and 5 bases from J, with 8 bases in between. The CDR3 is made up of 14 amino acids. Germline V gives CDR1 WNHNN, CDR2 SYGVQD (reference sequence). The DNA of the CDR3 is TGCGCCAGCAGTGACGGATCTTGGGCCAACGTCCTGACTTTC. It yields the protein CASSDGSWANVLTF.

This CDR3 is CATSTYSYSNQPQHF. In DNA form, the CDR3 reads TGTGCCACCAGCACATACAGTTATAGCAATCAGCCCCAGCATTTT. The chain recombines TRBV15 with TRBJ1-5; D not certain. Germline V gene lookup returns CDR1 LNHNV and CDR2 YYDKDF (reference sequence). The CDR3 is 15 residues long. V was trimmed by 4 bases and J by 0 bases, leaving 10 bases between them.

The chain couples TRBV5-1 to TRBJ1-1; 8 nucleotides line up with TRBD1. This CDR3 contains 15 residues. V shed 2 bases and J 7 bases; nucleotides not matched to a gene: 10. Germline V gene lookup returns CDR1 SGHRS and CDR2 YFSETQ. The CDR3 DNA reads TGCGCCAGCAGCTTCGGACAGGGTTGGGATATTGAAGCTTTCTTT. Translated: CASSFGQGWDIEAFF. Full variable domain (rest looked up from reference TRBV5-1 and TRBJ1-1): KAGVTQTPRYLIKTRGQQVTLSCSPISGHRSVSWYQQTPGQGLQFLFEYFSETQRNKGNFPGRFSGRQFSNSRSEMNVSTLELGDSALYLCASSFGQGWDIEAFFGQGTRLTVV.

The chain recombines TRBV7-3 with TRBJ2-2; D not certain. The ends were cut back, 3 bases at V and 8 bases at J, with 4 bases in the middle. CDR1 and CDR2 from the germline V gene are SGHTA and FQGTGA. The CDR3 is made up of 11 amino acids. As DNA, the CDR3 is TGTGCCAGCAGCTTGTCGGGGGAGCTGTTTTTT. It translates to CASSLSGELFF.

The sample holds many counts of this clonotype. The genes are TRBV20-1 and TRBJ2-2; D could derive from TRBD1 or TRBD2 (6 bases each). V lost 3 bases and J lost 0, with 14 bases in between. Germline-derived CDR1 and CDR2 are DFQATT and SNEGSKA (reference sequence). This CDR3 contains 16 residues. This CDR3 is CSASSSGAPNTGELFF. The CDR3 DNA is TGCAGTGCTAGTTCGTCGGGGGCCCCGAACACCGGGGAGCTGTTTTTT.

The table lists this clonotype with a few counts. The V call is TRBV6-7, the J call TRBJ1-4; 10 nucleotides agree with TRBD1. TRBV6-7 is an open reading frame whose function is uncertain. Trimming took 7 bases from V and 4 from J; bases not matched to a gene: 9. This CDR3 comprises 16 residues. The CDR3 DNA is TGTGCCAGCAAGGGACAGGGGACCCCCCTTAATGAAAAACTGTTTTTT. Its translation: CASKGQGTPLNEKLFF.

There are many counts of this clonotype. The V call is TRBV10-3, the J call TRBJ1-2; 9 nucleotides align to TRBD1. The V gene's germline CDR1 is ENHRY and CDR2 SYGVKD. The CDR3 is made up of 15 amino acids. V gave up 5 bases and J gave up 4 bases; unmatched junction bases: 8. In DNA, the CDR3 is TGTGCCATCAGTATGACAGGGGGTGATAGCTATGGCTACACCTTC. Its translation: CAISMTGGDSYGYTF.

The J gene is TRBJ1-4, the V gene TRBV6-1, with TRBD1 as a possible D gene (5 bases). The CDR3 is 15 residues long. Looked up from germline, CDR1 is MNHNS and CDR2 is SASEGT. The V and J ends lost 2 bases and 7 bases respectively, with 14 bases between them. The CDR3 region is CASSERIRDGEKLFF. CDR3 nucleotides: TGTGCCAGCAGTGAACGAATCAGGGATGGTGAAAAACTGTTTTTT.

This clonotype has a count of ten or more. This chain uses TRBV10-1 with TRBJ2-7; perhaps D is TRBD1 or TRBD2 (6 bases each). Germline values: CDR1 WNHNN, CDR2 SYGVQD (reference sequence). The CDR3 runs to 12 residues. V lost 6 bases, J lost 4 bases, and 10 bases lay in between. The DNA of the CDR3 is TGCGCCAGCAGCGGGGGCCCTTACGAGCAGTACTTC. Translation: CASSGGPYEQYF.

This clonotype was observed a few times. V usage is TRBV3-1 and J usage is TRBJ1-2, with 11 bases fitting TRBD1. Germline V gives CDR1 LGHDT, CDR2 YNNKEL (reference sequence). The V gene end was trimmed by 4 bases and the J gene end by 8 bases; junction bases not matched to a gene: 6. There are 14 residues in the CDR3. The CDR3 loop is CASSPGQGARGYTF. The CDR3 bases are TGTGCCAGCAGCCCCGGACAGGGGGCGAGGGGCTACACCTTC.

In its sample, this clonotype was seen a few times. The chain recombines TRBV20-1 with TRBJ1-6, with 11 bases aligning to TRBD1. V was clipped by 4 bases and J by 8 bases; unmatched bases: 10. The germline CDR1 and CDR2 sequences are DFQATT and SNEGSKA (reference sequence). This CDR3 comprises 16 residues. CDR3 sequence: CSATYRDRGKDSPLHF. The CDR3 DNA follows: TGCAGTGCTACATACCGGGACAGGGGGAAAGATTCACCCCTCCACTTT.

The chain uses TRBV9 and TRBJ2-7, with D perhaps matching TRBD1 or TRBD2 (6 bases each). Trimming removed 4 bases at V and 6 bases at J, with 20 bases between. The CDR3 extends over 15 amino acids. The V gene's germline CDR1 is SGDLS and CDR2 YYNGEE. In DNA, the CDR3 is TGTGCCAGCAGCCCAGATGGGGGGCGCCGGGGCGAGCAGTACTTC. Protein product: CASSPDGGRRGEQYF.